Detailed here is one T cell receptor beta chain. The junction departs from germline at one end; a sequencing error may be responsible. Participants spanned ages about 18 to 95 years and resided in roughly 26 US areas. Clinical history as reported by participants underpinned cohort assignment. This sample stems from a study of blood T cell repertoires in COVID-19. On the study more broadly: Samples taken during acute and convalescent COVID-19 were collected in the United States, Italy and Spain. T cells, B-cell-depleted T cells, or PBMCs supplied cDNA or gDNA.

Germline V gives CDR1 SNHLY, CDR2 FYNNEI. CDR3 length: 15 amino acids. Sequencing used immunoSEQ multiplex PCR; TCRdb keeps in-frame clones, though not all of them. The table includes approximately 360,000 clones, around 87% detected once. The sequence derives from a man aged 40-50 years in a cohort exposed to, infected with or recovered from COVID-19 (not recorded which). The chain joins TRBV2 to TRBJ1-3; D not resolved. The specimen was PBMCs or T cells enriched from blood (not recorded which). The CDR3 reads CASTERATSGNTIYF. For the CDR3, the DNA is TGTGCCAGCACTGAACGCGCCACCTCTGGAAACACCATATATTTT.